This T cell receptor beta chain is drawn from a study of CD8 T cells in Susac syndrome. Whole-study context: Clinical remission applied to about 8 sequenced Susac syndrome patients, and about six had active disease.

The authors reverse transcribed roughly 0.5 to 1 ug RNA with random hexamers. From the immunoSEQ multiplex PCR reads, TCRdb called clonotypes with MiXCR, one entry per CDR3 protein. The table shows 130,000 or so distinct CDR3 sequences, with about 95% occurring only once. Sequencing targeted TCR beta in blood CD8+ and CD4+ T cells. Diagnostic criteria defined recently for definite or probable disease were met by the Susac syndrome patients. As to this clonotype: Its antigen remains unidentified.

Study-wide results and caveats: Clonal expansion was present among Susac CD8+ cells. This expansion reached its peak in TEMRA cells and in active patients.

This TCR came from a human donor with Susac syndrome. The specimen was CD8+ T cells from PBMCs.

This CDR3 is CASSTQLGGAKNIQYF. The CDR3 nucleotides are TGTGCCAGCAGCACCCAACTAGGAGGGGCCAAAAACATTCAGTACTTC. The chain is built from TRBV9 and TRBJ2-4; weak D call: TRBD2 (6 bases). Trimming pared 4 bases from V and 1 base from J, leaving 15 bases between. The CDR3 has 16 residues. Germline V gene lookup returns CDR1 SGDLS and CDR2 YYNGEE.